A selection of T cell receptor beta chains follows, all from one sample in a study of T cells in Graves' hyperthyroidism and ophthalmopathy. One entry per CDR3 protein, called by TCRdb with MiXCR from the multiplex PCR reads. The table records hundreds of thousands of distinct CDR3 sequences, around 15% of them present only once. Sequenced material: blood. The receptor set was obtained from a woman aged 18-29 years with Graves' hyperthyroidism. Both conserved end residues are part of each CDR3. D genes are given only for firm matches. Clone size appears in some rows only: once, few, many, or a class for an expanded clone.

CDR3 DNA,CDR3 protein,V gene,D gene,clone size,J gene
TGTGCCAGCTCACCAGGGCGGACGGCTGGAGGGACTGAAGCTTTCTTT,CASSPGRTAGGTEAFF,TRBV18,.,.,TRBJ1-1
TGTGCCAGCAGTTTGAGGACTAGCGGCATTTGGGGGTACTACGAGCAGTACTTC,CASSLRTSGIWGYYEQYF,TRBV12-3/TRBV12-4,TRBD2,few,TRBJ2-7
TGCAGCGTTGACCATTCCCAAGAGACCCAGTACTTC,CSVDHSQETQYF,TRBV29-1,.,many,TRBJ2-5
TGTGCCAGCAAGCCCAACCAGGCCCCTGAAGCTTTCTTT,CASKPNQAPEAFF,TRBV6-1,.,few,TRBJ1-1
TGTGCCAGCAGGGCGGGACAGGGAAGGGAAAAACTGTTTTTT,CASRAGQGREKLFF,TRBV28,TRBD1,.,TRBJ1-4
TGTGCCTGGAGTGGAACAGGGAGAGGCCAGTACTTC,CAWSGTGRGQYF,TRBV30,.,many,TRBJ2-5
TGCAGTGCCCGCCACAGGGGACGGTACAATGAGCAGTTCTTC,CSARHRGRYNEQFF,TRBV20-1,TRBD1,many,TRBJ2-1
TGTGCCAGCAGCTCCCCGTCAGGGGGACGTGGAAACATTCAGTACTTC,CASSSPSGGRGNIQYF,TRBV7-2,TRBD1,.,TRBJ2-4
TGTGCCAGCGTGGGGCGGGATTACACAGATACGCAGTATTTT,CASVGRDYTDTQYF,TRBV2,.,many,TRBJ2-3
TGTGCCGGGGGGATGGGGAGTGCTAACTATGGCTACACCTTC,CAGGMGSANYGYTF,TRBV30,.,many,TRBJ1-2
TGTGCCAGCAGCCCCGGAACCCGACAAGCCTATAGCAATCAGCCCCAGCATTTT,CASSPGTRQAYSNQPQHF,TRBV7-2,.,many,TRBJ1-5
TGTGCCAGCAGCCAGGCGTTTAGGGTCTACGAGCAGTACTTC,CASSQAFRVYEQYF,TRBV11-2,.,.,TRBJ2-7
TGTGCCAGCAGCTTAGTTCGACTAGCGGCCTCCTACGAGCAGTACTTC,CASSLVRLAASYEQYF,TRBV11-2,TRBD2,few,TRBJ2-7
TGTGCCAGCAGTTACACTGGAAATGAAAAACTGGTTTTT,CASSYTGNEKLVF,TRBV6-5,.,few,TRBJ1-4
TGTGCCAGCAGCGCAGGCCCGACAGGGGGAATCTATGGCTACACCTTC,CASSAGPTGGIYGYTF,TRBV7-6,TRBD1,.,TRBJ1-2
TGTGCCAGTATGGGGGATGAAGCTTTCTTT,CASMGDEAFF,TRBV19,.,many,TRBJ1-1
TGTGCCAGTAGGCCGGGGACGTGGATCACTGAAGCTTTCTTT,CASRPGTWITEAFF,TRBV19,.,few,TRBJ1-1
TGTGCCATCAGTGAGCGGCAGGGGGCATTCGAGCAGTACTTC,CAISERQGAFEQYF,TRBV10-3,TRBD1,.,TRBJ2-7
TGTGCCAGCAGCTCGCATTCGGGGACTAGCGGGAACAATGAGCAGTTCTTC,CASSSHSGTSGNNEQFF,TRBV7-9,TRBD2,many,TRBJ2-1
TGTGCCAGCAGTGACCCGAGGACAGGGGGCTCGAGTGGCATTCAGTACTTC,CASSDPRTGGSSGIQYF,TRBV6-2/TRBV6-3,TRBD1,.,TRBJ2-4
TGTGCCAGCAGCTTGGGCTGGGGGTCCCAGTACTTC,CASSLGWGSQYF,TRBV5-6,.,.,TRBJ2-5
TGTGCCAGCAGTGTCTTGGGGTCCTACGAGCAGTACTTC,CASSVLGSYEQYF,TRBV27,.,many,TRBJ2-7
TGTGCCAGCAGCGGGACAGGGATGACGGGCTACACCTTC,CASSGTGMTGYTF,TRBV7-3,TRBD1,.,TRBJ1-2
TGTGCCAGCTACCGGACTGAAGCTTTCTTT,CASYRTEAFF,TRBV28,.,.,TRBJ1-1